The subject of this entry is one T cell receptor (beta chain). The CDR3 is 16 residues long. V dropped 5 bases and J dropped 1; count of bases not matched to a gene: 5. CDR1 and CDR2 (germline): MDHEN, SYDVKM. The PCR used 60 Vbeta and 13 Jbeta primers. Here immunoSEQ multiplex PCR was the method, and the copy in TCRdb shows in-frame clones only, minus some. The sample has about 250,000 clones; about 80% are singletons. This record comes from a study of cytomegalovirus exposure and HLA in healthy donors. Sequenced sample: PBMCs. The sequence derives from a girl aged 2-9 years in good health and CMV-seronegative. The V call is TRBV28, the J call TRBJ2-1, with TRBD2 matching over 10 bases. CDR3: CASSAPSGGSYNEQFF. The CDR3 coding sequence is TGTGCCAGCAGTGCCCCTAGCGGGGGATCCTACAATGAGCAGTTCTTC.